A selection of T cell receptor beta chains follows, all from one sample in a study of T cell responses to AZD1222 COVID-19 vaccine. TCRdb's table, derived via immunoSEQ multiplex PCR, lists solely in-frame clones and lacks some. The sample holds under 140,000 clones, roughly 92% seen once. The source was peripheral blood, collected 28 days after the second AZD1222 dose. These receptors all come from an adult who received the AZD1222 COVID-19 vaccine. Both conserved end residues are part of each CDR3. A D gene is named only where the DNA matches it firmly. The size of a clone is reported for some rows only, either as once, few or many, or as a class for expanded clones.

v_gene	abundance	j_gene	d_gene	CDR3nt	CDR3aa
TRBV3-1/TRBV3-2	NA	TRBJ1-4	NA	TGTGCCAGCACCGGCAGGGGAAGTGAAAAACTGTTTTTT	CASTGRGSEKLFF
TRBV7-9	NA	TRBJ2-7	TRBD2	TGTGCCAGCAGCTTACCTGAACGGGGGGGCGGTTACGAGCAGTACTTC	CASSLPERGGGYEQYF
TRBV19	NA	TRBJ1-2	NA	TGTGCCAGTAGTATGGCAGGGAGCCAATATGGCTACACCTTC	CASSMAGSQYGYTF
TRBV5-1	NA	TRBJ2-7	NA	TGCGCCAGCAGCTTGGCCTCGGGACTGGCCTACGAGCAGTACTTC	CASSLASGLAYEQYF
TRBV5-1	NA	TRBJ2-7	TRBD1	TGCGCCAGCAGCTTAGGGGACAGGGGGTCCGAGCAGTACTTC	CASSLGDRGSEQYF
TRBV19	NA	TRBJ2-5	TRBD2	TGTGCCAGTAGCGGACCTCGCCTAGCGGGGATGGGCGTGGAAGAGACCCAGTACTTC	CASSGPRLAGMGVEETQYF
TRBV4-3	NA	TRBJ1-2	NA	TGCGCCAGCAGCATAGGGGGGTCCTCTGGCTACACCTTC	CASSIGGSSGYTF
TRBV12-3/TRBV12-4	NA	TRBJ2-7	NA	TGTGCCAGCAGCTTGGGTGGGGAGCAGTACTTC	CASSLGGEQYF
TRBV2	once	TRBJ1-3	NA	TGTGCCAGCAAATTCCTCTCTGGAAACACCATATATTTT	CASKFLSGNTIYF
TRBV10-1	NA	TRBJ1-2	NA	TGCGCCAGCAGTGTTGGGGGCCACGGCTATGGCTACACCTTC	CASSVGGHGYGYTF
TRBV6-6	NA	TRBJ2-3	TRBD1	TGTGCCAGCAGTCCGTCCCCAGGGGGATACCGCACAGATACGCAGTATTTT	CASSPSPGGYRTDTQYF
TRBV2	NA	TRBJ2-3	NA	TGTGCCAGCAGCCCACAGCTTTCTAGCACAGATACGCAGTATTTT	CASSPQLSSTDTQYF
TRBV7-9	NA	TRBJ1-2	NA	TGTGCCAGCAGCTTAGGTCAAGATAACTATGGCTACACCTTC	CASSLGQDNYGYTF
TRBV5-5	NA	TRBJ2-5	TRBD2	TGTGCCAGCAGCGGTATACTAACTAGCGGGGAAAGGGAGACCCAGTACTTC	CASSGILTSGERETQYF
TRBV6-5	NA	TRBJ2-7	NA	TGTGCCAGCACTTCCGGCTCCTACGAGCAGTACTTC	CASTSGSYEQYF